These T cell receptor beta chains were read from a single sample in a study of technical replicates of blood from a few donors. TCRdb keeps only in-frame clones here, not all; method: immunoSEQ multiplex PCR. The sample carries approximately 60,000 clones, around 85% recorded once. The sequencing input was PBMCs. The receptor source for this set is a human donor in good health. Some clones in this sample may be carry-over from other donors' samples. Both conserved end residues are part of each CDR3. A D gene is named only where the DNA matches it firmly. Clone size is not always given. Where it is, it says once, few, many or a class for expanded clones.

TGTGCCAGCAGCCCGACAGGGGATAGCAATCAGCCCCAGCATTTT,CASSPTGDSNQPQHF,TRBD1,TRBJ1-5,-,15,TRBV7-8
TGTGCCAGCAGTTTACTAGCGGGAGTGGCCGAGCAGTACTTC,CASSLLAGVAEQYF,TRBD2,TRBJ2-7,-,14,TRBV27
TGTGCTAGTGGTCCTCGACAGGGGACGGCCAACGTCCTGACTTTC,CASGPRQGTANVLTF,TRBD1,TRBJ2-6,once,15,TRBV12-5
TGTGCCAGCAGCTGGGGACAGCAGTTCGGGGCCCTCCACTTT,CASSWGQQFGALHF,TRBD1,TRBJ1-6,-,14,TRBV5-6
TGTGCCAGTAGTCTGTTAACCGGGACTAGTCGGTACGAGCAGTACTTC,CASSLLTGTSRYEQYF,TRBD2,TRBJ2-7,-,16,TRBV19
TGTGCCAGCAGCCCCAAACAGGGGAGCATAACTGGGGCCAACGTCCTGACTTTC,CASSPKQGSITGANVLTF,TRBD1,TRBJ2-6,-,18,TRBV7-8
TGCGCCAGCAGCCAAGACCGGGGGTTTTCTGGAAACACCATATATTTT,CASSQDRGFSGNTIYF,-,TRBJ1-3,few,16,TRBV4-3
TGTGCCAGTAGTATCACGAGAGGCGGTGAGCAGTTCTTC,CASSITRGGEQFF,-,TRBJ2-1,-,13,TRBV19
TGTGCCAGCAGCCCACCCGTTGGGAGGGGCAATGAGCAGTTCTTC,CASSPPVGRGNEQFF,TRBD2,TRBJ2-1,-,15,TRBV27
TGCGCCAGCAGCTTGATGGGGTCCCCGGGGGGCTACACCTTC,CASSLMGSPGGYTF,-,TRBJ1-2,-,14,TRBV5-1
TGTGCCAGCAGCCCGGGGGGCATCAATGAACAGTTCTTC,CASSPGGINEQFF,-,TRBJ2-1,-,13,TRBV7-3
TGTGCCAGCTCACCTGGAAGGGGGTTATTGAACACTGAAGCTTTCTTT,CASSPGRGLLNTEAFF,-,TRBJ1-1,-,16,TRBV18
TGTGCCACCAGCCACCTAGCGGGGGCAGGGAATGAGCAGTTCTTC,CATSHLAGAGNEQFF,TRBD2,TRBJ2-1,-,15,TRBV15
TGTGCCAGCAGCTTATCTGGACATCGTAATGAAAAACTGTTTTTT,CASSLSGHRNEKLFF,-,TRBJ1-4,-,15,TRBV7-9
TGTGCCAGCAGCAAAGGGGTTGAGCAGTACTTC,CASSKGVEQYF,-,TRBJ2-7,-,11,TRBV7-2
TGTGCCAGCTCACCAAACAGGGGAGACACCGGGGAGCTGTTTTTT,CASSPNRGDTGELFF,TRBD1,TRBJ2-2,-,15,TRBV18
TGTGCCAGCAGCCGGGGCGGGAATTCTGGAAACACCATATATTTT,CASSRGGNSGNTIYF,-,TRBJ1-3,-,15,TRBV9
TGTGCCATCAGCGGACTAGCGGGGAACACCGGGGAGCTGTTTTTT,CAISGLAGNTGELFF,TRBD2,TRBJ2-2,-,15,TRBV10-3
TGTGCCAGGAAACAGGGGCCCTACTCTGGGGCCAACGTCCTGACTTTC,CARKQGPYSGANVLTF,TRBD1,TRBJ2-6,-,16,TRBV5-4
TGTGCCAGCAGTGTCTCGGTAGGGGATTGGGGTGGCTACACCTTC,CASSVSVGDWGGYTF,-,TRBJ1-2,-,15,TRBV25-1
TGTGCCAGCAGTTACTCGACGGCAGGGCGATCCACTGAAGCTTTCTTT,CASSYSTAGRSTEAFF,-,TRBJ1-1,-,16,TRBV6-5
TGTGCCAGCAGCAAGTTCGGACTAGCGGGGGTTTACAATGAGCAGTTCTTC,CASSKFGLAGVYNEQFF,TRBD2,TRBJ2-1,-,17,TRBV9